The entry below gives a single T cell receptor beta chain sequence along with its context. The sample originates from a study of blood T cell repertoires in COVID-19. Across about 22 US areas, participants ranged in age from roughly 18 to 89 years. Clinical histories supplied by participants themselves formed the basis of cohort assignment. The germline V and J ends were trimmed by 7 bases and 3 bases, with 12 bases remaining between them. Germline-derived CDR1 and CDR2 are KGHDR and SFDVKD. The CDR3 consists of 13 residues. The authors' processing: By means of reference gene primer amplification, nucleated cell counts were estimated. TCRdb's table, derived via immunoSEQ multiplex PCR, lists solely in-frame clones and lacks some. For V, J and clone size, that table is used; D and trimming come from the DNA. Altogether 400,000 to 500,000 clones are present, about 88% being singletons, with the ten largest covering approximately 1.5%.

Sequenced input: PBMCs or T cells enriched from blood (not recorded which). The receptor comes from a woman aged 18-35 years who had been exposed to COVID-19. V usage is TRBV24-1 and J usage is TRBJ2-7, with a weak D call TRBD1 (6 bases). Written as DNA, the CDR3 is TGTGCCACCAGCAAATTGGACAGCTACGAGCAGTACTTC. Its protein is CATSKLDSYEQYF.